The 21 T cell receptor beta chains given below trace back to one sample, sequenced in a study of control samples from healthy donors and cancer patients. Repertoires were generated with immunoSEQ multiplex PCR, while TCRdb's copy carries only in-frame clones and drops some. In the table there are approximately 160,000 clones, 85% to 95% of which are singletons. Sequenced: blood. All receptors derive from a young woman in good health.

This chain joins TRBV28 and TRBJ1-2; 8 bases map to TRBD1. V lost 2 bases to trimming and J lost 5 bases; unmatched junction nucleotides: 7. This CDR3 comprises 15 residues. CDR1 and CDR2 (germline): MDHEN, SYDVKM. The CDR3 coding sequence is TGTGCCAGCAGTTTACCCACAGGGGGAGTGTATGGCTACACCTTC. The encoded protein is CASSLPTGGVYGYTF.

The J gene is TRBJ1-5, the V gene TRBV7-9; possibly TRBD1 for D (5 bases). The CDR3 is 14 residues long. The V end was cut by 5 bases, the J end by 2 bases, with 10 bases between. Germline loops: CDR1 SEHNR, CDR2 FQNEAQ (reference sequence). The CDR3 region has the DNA TGTGCCAGCAGCCGCCAGGGCGGCAATCAGCCCCAGCATTTT. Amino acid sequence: CASSRQGGNQPQHF. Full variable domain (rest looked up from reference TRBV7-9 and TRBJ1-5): DTGVSQNPRHKITKRGQNVTFRCDPISEHNRLYWYRQTLGQGPEFLTYFQNEAQLEKSRLLSDRFSAERPKGSFSTLEIQRTEQGDSAMYLCASSRQGGNQPQHFGDGTRLSIL.

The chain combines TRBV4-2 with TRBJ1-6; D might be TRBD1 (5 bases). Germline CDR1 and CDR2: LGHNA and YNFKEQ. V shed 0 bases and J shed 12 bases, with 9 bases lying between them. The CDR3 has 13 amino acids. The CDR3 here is CASSQEGPQPLHF. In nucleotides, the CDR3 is TGTGCCAGCAGCCAAGAGGGACCCCAACCCCTCCACTTT.

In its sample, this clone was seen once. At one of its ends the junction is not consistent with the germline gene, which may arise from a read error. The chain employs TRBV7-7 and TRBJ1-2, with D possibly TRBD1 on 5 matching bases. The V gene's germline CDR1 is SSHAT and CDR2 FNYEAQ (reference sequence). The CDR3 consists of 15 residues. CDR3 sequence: CASRPMTAANYGYTF. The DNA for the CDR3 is TGTGCTAGCAGACCCATGACAGCCGCTAACTATGGCTACACCTTC.

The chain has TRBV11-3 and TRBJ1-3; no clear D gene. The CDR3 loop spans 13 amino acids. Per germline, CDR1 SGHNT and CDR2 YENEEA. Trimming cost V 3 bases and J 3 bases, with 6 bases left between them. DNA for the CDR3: TGTGCCAGCAGCTTTGGGTTTGGAAACACCATATATTTT. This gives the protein CASSFGFGNTIYF.

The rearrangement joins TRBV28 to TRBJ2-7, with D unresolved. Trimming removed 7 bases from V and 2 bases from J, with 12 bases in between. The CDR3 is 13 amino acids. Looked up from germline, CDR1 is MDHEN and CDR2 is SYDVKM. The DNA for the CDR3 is TGTGCCAGCAACTCGGGCCTCGCCTACGAGCAGTACTTC. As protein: CASNSGLAYEQYF.

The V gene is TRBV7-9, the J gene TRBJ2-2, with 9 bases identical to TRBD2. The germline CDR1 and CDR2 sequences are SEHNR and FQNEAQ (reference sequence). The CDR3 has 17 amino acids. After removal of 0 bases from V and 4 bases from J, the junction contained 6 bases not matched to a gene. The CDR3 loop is CASSLAVLAGPTGELFF. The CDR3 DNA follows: TGTGCCAGCAGCTTAGCGGTTCTAGCGGGGCCCACCGGGGAGCTGTTTTTT.

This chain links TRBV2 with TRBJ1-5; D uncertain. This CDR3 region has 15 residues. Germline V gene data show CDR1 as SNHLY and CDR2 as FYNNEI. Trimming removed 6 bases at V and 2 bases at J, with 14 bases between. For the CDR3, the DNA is TGTGCCAGCAGCGGCCCGTCCCGAGGCAATCAGCCCCAGCATTTT. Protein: CASSGPSRGNQPQHF.

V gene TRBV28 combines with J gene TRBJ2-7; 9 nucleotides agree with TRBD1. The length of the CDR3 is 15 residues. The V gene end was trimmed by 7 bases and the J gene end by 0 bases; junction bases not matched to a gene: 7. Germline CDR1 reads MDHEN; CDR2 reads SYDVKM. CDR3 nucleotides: TGTGCCAGCACCGCAGGACAGGGGAGCTCCTACGAGCAGTACTTC. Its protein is CASTAGQGSSYEQYF.

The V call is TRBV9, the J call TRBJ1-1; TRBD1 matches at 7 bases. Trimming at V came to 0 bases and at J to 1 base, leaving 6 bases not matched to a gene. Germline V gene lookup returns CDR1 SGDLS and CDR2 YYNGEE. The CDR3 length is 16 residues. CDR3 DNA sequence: TGTGCCAGCAGCGTAGGAGGGGCAGGGGGGAACACTGAAGCTTTCTTT. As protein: CASSVGGAGGNTEAFF.

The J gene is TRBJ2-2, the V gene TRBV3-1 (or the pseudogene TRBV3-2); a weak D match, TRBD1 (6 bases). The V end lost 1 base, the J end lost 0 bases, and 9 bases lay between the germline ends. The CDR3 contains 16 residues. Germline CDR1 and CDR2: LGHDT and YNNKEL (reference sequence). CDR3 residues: CASSQVRTANTGELFF. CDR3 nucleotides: TGTGCCAGCAGCCAAGTCCGGACAGCGAACACCGGGGAGCTGTTTTTT.

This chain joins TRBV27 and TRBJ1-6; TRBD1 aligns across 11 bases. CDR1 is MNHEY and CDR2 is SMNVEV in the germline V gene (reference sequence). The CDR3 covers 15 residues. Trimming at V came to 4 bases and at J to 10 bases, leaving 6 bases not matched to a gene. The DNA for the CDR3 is TGTGCCAGCAGTTCGGACAGGGGGCTCTGGTCACCCCTCCACTTT. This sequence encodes CASSSDRGLWSPLHF.

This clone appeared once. The CDR3 DNA sequence: TGTGCCAGCAGTTACTCGCCAGCTGGAGATACGCAGTATTTT. It encodes CASSYSPAGDTQYF. This sequence joins TRBV6-5 and TRBJ2-3; D is ambiguous. The ends were cut back, 0 bases at V and 5 bases at J, with 9 bases in the middle. CDR3 length equals 14 residues. Germline V gives CDR1 MNHEY, CDR2 SVGAGI.

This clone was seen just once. This chain's CDR3 is CASTRTGQMNTEAFF. The CDR3 nucleotides are TGTGCCAGTACCCGCACTGGACAGATGAACACTGAAGCTTTCTTT. V is TRBV19 and J is TRBJ1-1; D is perhaps TRBD1 (6 bases). The V gene lost 7 bases and the J gene lost 0 bases, with 15 bases spanning the gap. The germline CDR1 and CDR2 sequences are LNHDA and SQIVND (reference sequence). There are 15 residues in the CDR3.

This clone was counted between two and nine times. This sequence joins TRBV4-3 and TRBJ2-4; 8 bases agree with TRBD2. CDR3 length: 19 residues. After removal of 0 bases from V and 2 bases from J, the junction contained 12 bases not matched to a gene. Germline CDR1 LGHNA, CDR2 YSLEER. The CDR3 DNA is TGCGCCAGCAGCCAAGATCCCACCGGGGGGGAATTTACCAAAAACATTCAGTACTTC. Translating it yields CASSQDPTGGEFTKNIQYF.

Here the CDR3 DNA reads TGTGCCTGGAGCCTGAGCACTGAAGCTTTCTTT. The encoded protein is CAWSLSTEAFF. The genes are TRBV2 and TRBJ1-1; D remains unclear. The germline V and J ends were trimmed by 11 bases and 4 bases, with 11 bases remaining between them. The CDR3 spans 11 residues. Germline V lookup: CDR1 SNHLY, CDR2 FYNNEI.

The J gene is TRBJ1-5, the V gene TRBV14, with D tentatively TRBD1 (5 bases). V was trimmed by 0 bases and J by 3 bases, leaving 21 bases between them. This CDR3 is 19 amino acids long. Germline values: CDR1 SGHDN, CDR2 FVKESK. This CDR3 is CASSQESLRSWGTNQPQHF. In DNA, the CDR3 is TGTGCCAGCAGCCAAGAATCTCTCCGAAGCTGGGGGACCAATCAGCCCCAGCATTTT.

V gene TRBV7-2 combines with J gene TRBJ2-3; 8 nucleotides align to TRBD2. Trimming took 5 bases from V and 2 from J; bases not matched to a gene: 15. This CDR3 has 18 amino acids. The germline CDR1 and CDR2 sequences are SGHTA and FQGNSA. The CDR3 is CASSNPLRSGGPTDTQYF. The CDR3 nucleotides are TGTGCCAGCAGCAATCCCCTCCGAAGCGGGGGACCCACAGATACGCAGTATTTT.

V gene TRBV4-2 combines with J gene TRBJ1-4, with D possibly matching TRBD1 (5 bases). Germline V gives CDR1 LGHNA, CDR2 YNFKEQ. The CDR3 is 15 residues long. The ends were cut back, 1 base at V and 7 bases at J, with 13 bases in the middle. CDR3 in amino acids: CASSQVGRDTEKLFF. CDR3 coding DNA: TGTGCCAGCAGCCAAGTAGGCAGGGATACTGAAAAACTGTTTTTT.

CDR3 loop: CASSLPGIGEEKLFF. The CDR3 DNA is TGTGCCAGCAGTCTCCCCGGGATAGGGGAGGAAAAACTGTTTTTT. The J gene is TRBJ1-4, the V gene TRBV6-1, with a weak D call TRBD1 (5 bases). The CDR3 is made up of 15 amino acids. Germline CDR1 MNHNS, CDR2 SASEGT. The ends were cut back, 5 bases at V and 8 bases at J, with 18 bases in the middle.

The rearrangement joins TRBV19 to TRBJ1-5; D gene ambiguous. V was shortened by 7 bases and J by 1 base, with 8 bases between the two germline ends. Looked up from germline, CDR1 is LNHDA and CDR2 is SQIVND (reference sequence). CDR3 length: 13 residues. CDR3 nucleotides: TGTGCCAGTACCCCGACCAGCAATCAGCCCCAGCATTTT. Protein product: CASTPTSNQPQHF.